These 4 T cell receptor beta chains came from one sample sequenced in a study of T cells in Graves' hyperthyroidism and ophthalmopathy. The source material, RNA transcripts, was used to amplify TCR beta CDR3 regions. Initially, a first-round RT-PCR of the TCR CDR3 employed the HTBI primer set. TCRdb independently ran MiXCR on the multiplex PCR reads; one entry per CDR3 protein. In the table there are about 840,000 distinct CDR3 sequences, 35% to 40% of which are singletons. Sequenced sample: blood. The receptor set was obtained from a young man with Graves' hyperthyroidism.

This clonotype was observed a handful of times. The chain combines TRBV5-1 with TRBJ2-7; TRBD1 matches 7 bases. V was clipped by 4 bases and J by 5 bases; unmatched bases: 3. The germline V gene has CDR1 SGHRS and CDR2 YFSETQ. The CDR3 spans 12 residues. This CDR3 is CASSTGVHEQYF. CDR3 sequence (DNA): TGCGCCAGCAGCACAGGGGTGCACGAGCAGTACTTC. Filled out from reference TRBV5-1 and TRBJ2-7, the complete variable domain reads KAGVTQTPRYLIKTRGQQVTLSCSPISGHRSVSWYQQTPGQGLQFLFEYFSETQRNKGNFPGRFSGRQFSNSRSEMNVSTLELGDSALYLCASSTGVHEQYFGPGTRLTVT.

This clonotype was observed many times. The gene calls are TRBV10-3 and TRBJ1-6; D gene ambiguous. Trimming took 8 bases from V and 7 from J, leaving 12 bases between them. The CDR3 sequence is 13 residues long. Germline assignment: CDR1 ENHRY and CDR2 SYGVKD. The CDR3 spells CAIPGFSNSPLHF. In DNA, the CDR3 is TGTGCCATCCCAGGTTTTTCCAATTCACCCCTCCACTTT.

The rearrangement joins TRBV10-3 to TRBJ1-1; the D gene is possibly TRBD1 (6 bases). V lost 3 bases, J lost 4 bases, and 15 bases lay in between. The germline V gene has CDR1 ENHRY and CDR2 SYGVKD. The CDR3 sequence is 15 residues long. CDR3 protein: CAISETGGVGTEAFF. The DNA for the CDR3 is TGTGCCATCAGTGAAACGGGGGGCGTGGGCACTGAAGCTTTCTTT.

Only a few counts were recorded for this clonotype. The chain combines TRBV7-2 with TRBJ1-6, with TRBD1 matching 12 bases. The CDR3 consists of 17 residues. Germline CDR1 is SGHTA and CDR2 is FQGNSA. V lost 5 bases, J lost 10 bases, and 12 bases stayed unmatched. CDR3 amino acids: CASSSPRDRGLVSPLHF. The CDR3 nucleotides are TGTGCCAGCAGCAGCCCCCGGGACAGGGGGCTAGTATCACCCCTCCACTTT.